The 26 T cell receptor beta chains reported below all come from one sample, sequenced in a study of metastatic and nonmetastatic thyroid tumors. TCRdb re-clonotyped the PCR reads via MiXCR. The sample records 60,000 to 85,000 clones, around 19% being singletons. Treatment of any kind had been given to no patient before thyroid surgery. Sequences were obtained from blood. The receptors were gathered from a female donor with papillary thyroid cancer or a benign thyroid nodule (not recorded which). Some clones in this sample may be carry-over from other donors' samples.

CDR3 nucleotides: TGTGCCAGTAGTTTGGGACTAGCGGGGGGGCGGTTATACAATGAGCAGTTCTTC. This translates into CASSLGLAGGRLYNEQFF. The chain uses TRBV19 and TRBJ2-1, with 16 bases that match TRBD2. With 5 bases clipped from V and 4 bases from J, the junction kept 8 bases outside the gene matches. There are 18 residues in the CDR3. Germline V lookup: CDR1 LNHDA, CDR2 SQIVND (reference sequence). The whole variable domain, filled in from reference TRBV19 and TRBJ2-1, reads DGGITQSPKYLFRKEGQNVTLSCEQNLNHDAMYWYRQDPGQGLRLIYYSQIVNDFQKGDIAEGYSVSREKKESFPLTVTSAQKNPTAFYLCASSLGLAGGRLYNEQFFGPGTRLTVL.

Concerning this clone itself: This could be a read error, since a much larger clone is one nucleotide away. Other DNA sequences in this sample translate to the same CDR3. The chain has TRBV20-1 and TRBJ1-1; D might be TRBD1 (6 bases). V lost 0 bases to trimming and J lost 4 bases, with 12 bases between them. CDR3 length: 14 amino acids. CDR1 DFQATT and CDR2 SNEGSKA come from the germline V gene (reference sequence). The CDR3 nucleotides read TGCAGTGCTAGAGACGAACAGGGAGGCACTGAAGCTTTCTTT. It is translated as CSARDEQGGTEAFF.

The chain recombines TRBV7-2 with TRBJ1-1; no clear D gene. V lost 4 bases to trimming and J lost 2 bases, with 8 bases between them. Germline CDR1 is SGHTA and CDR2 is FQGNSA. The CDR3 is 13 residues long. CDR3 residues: CASSSALNTEAFF. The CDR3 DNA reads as TGTGCCAGCAGCTCTGCTCTCAACACTGAAGCTTTCTTT.

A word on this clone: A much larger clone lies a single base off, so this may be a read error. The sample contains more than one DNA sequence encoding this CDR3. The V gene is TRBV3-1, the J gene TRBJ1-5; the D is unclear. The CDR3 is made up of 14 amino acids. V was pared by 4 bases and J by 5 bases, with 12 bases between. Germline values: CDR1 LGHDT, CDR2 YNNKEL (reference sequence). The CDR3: CASSPPGCHQPQHF. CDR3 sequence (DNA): TGTGCCAGCAGCCCTCCGGGTTGTCATCAGCCCCAGCATTTT. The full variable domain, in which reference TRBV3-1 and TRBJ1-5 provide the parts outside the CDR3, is DTAVSQTPKYLVTQMGNDKSIKCEQNLGHDTMYWYKQDSKKFLKIMFSYNNKELIINETVPNRFSPKSPDKAHLNLHINSLELGDSAVYFCASSPPGCHQPQHFGDGTRLSIL.

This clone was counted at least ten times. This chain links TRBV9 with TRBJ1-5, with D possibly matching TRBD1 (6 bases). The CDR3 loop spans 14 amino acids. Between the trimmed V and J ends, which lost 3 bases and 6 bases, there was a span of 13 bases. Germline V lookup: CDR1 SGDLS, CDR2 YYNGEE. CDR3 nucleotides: TGTGCCAGCAGCGCCGGAGTAGGGGGTCAGCCCCAGCATTTT. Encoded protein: CASSAGVGGQPQHF.

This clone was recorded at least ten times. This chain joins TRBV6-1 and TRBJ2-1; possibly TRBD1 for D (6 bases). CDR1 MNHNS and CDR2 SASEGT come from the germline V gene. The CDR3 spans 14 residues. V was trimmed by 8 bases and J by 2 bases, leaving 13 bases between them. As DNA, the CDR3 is TGTGCCAGCGCGAGGACAGTAACCTACAATGAGCAGTTCTTC. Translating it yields CASARTVTYNEQFF.

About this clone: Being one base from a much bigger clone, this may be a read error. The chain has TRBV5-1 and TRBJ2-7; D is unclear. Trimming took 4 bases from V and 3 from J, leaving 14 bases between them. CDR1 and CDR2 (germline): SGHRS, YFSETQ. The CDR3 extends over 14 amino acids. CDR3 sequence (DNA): TGCGCCAGCAGCCCCTTGGGGAAAGGCTACGAGCAGTACTTC. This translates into CASSPLGKGYEQYF.

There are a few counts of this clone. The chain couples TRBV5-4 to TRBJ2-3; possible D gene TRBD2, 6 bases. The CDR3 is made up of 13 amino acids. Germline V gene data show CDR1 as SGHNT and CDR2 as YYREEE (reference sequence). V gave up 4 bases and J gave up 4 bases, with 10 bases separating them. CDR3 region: CASSPGLADTQYF. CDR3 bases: TGTGCCAGCAGCCCGGGACTCGCAGATACGCAGTATTTT.

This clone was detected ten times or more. As DNA, the CDR3 is TGTGCCAGCAGCTTAGGGCCCGACAATCAGCCCCAGCATTTT. Its translation is CASSLGPDNQPQHF. This sequence joins TRBV7-2 and TRBJ1-5; no firm D call. This CDR3 spans 14 amino acids. The V end was cut by 1 base, the J end by 3 bases, with 7 bases between. The germline CDR1 and CDR2 sequences are SGHTA and FQGNSA.

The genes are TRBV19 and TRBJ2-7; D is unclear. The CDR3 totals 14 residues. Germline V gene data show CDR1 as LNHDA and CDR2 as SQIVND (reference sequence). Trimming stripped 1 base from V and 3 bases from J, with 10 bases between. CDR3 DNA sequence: TGTGCCAGTAGTATAGGTCCAGGCAACTACGAGCAGTACTTC. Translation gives CASSIGPGNYEQYF.

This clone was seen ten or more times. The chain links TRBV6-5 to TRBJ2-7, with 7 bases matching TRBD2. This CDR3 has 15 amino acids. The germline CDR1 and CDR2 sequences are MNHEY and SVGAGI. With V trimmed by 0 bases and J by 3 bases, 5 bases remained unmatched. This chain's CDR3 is CASSYSSLAVYEQYF. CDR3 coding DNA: TGTGCCAGCAGTTACTCGAGTCTAGCGGTCTACGAGCAGTACTTC.

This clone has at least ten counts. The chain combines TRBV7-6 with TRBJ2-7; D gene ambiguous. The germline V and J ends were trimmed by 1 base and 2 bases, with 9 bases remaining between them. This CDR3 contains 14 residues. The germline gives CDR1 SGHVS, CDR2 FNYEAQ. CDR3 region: CASSLVAETYEQYF. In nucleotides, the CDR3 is TGTGCCAGCAGCTTAGTGGCGGAAACCTACGAGCAGTACTTC.

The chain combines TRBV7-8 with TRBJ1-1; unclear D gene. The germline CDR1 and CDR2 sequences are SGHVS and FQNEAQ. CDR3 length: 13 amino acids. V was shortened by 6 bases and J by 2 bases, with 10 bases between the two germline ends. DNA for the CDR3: TGTGCCAGCAGTGTCGTAGCCAACACTGAAGCTTTCTTT. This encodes CASSVVANTEAFF.

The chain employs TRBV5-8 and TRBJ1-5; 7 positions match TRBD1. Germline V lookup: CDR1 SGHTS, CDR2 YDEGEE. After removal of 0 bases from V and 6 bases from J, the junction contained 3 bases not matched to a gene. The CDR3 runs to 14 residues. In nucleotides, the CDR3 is TGTGCCAGCAGCTTGGGGACAGGCCCTCAGCCCCAGCATTTT. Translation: CASSLGTGPQPQHF.

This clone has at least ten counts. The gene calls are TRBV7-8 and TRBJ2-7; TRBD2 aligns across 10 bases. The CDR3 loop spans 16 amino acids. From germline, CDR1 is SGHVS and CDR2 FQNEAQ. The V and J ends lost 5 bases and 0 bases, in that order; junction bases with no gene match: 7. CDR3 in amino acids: CASSQLLAGTSYEQYF. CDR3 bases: TGTGCCAGCAGCCAGCTACTAGCGGGGACCTCCTACGAGCAGTACTTC.

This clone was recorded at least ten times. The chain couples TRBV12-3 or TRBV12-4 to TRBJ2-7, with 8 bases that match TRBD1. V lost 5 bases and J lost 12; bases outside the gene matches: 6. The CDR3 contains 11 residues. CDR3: CASSPGQGRYF. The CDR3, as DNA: TGTGCCAGCAGTCCCGGACAGGGACGGTACTTC.

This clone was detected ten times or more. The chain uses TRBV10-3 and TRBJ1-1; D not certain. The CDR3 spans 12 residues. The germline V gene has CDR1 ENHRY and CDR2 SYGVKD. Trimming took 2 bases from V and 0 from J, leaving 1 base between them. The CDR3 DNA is TGTGCCATCAGTGAGCTGAACACTGAAGCTTTCTTT. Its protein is CAISELNTEAFF.

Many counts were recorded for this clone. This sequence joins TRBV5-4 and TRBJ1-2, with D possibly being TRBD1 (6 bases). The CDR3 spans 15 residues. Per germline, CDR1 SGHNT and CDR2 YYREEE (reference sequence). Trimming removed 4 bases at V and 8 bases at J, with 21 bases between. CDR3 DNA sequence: TGTGCCAGCAGCGCCTATTGGACAGACCCCCGCGGCTACACCTTC. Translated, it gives CASSAYWTDPRGYTF.

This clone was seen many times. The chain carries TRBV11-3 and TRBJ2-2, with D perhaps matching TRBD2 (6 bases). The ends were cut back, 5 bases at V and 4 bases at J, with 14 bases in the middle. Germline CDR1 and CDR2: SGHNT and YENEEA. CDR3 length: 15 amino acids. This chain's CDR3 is CASSPRGGTTGELFF. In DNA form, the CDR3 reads TGTGCCAGCAGCCCAAGGGGAGGTACCACCGGGGAGCTGTTTTTT. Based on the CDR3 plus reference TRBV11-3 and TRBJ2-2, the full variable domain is EAGVVQSPRYKIIEKKQPVAFWCNPISGHNTLYWYLQNLGQGPELLIRYENEEAVDDSQLPKDRFSAERLKGVDSTLKIQPAELGDSAVYLCASSPRGGTTGELFFGEGSRLTVL.

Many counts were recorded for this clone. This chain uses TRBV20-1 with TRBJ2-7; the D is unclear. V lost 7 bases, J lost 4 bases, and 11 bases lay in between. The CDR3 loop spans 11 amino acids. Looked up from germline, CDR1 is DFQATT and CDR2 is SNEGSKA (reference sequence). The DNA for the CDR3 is TGCAGTGTGGCGCTCCTATACGAGCAGTACTTC. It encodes CSVALLYEQYF.

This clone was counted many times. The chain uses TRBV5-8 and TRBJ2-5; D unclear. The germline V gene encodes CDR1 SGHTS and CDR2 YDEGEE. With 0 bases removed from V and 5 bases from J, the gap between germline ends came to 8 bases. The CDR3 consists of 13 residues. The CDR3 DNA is TGTGCCAGCAGCTTGGAGGGTGGGGAGACCCAGTACTTC. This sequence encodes CASSLEGGETQYF.

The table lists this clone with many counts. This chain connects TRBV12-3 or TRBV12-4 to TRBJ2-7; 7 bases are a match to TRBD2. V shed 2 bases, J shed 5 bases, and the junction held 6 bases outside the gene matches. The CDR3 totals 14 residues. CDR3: CASSLRGSRDEQYF. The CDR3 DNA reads TGTGCCAGCAGTTTACGCGGGAGTAGGGACGAGCAGTACTTC.

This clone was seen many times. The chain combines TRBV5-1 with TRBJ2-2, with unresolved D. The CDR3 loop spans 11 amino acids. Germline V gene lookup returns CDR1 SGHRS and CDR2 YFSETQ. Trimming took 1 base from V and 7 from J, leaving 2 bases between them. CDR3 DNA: TGCGCCAGCAGCTTGAACGGGGAGCTGTTTTTT. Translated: CASSLNGELFF.

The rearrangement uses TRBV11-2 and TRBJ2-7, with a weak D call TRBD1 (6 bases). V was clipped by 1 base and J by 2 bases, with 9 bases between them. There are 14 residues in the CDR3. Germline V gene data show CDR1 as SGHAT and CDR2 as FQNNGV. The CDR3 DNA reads TGTGCCAGCAGCTTAGGGACAGCCACCTACGAGCAGTACTTC. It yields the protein CASSLGTATYEQYF. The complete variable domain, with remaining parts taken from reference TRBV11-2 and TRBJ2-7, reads EAGVAQSPRYKIIEKRQSVAFWCNPISGHATLYWYQQILGQGPKLLIQFQNNGVVDDSQLPKDRFSAERLKGVDSTLKIQPAKLEDSAVYLCASSLGTATYEQYFGPGTRLTVT.

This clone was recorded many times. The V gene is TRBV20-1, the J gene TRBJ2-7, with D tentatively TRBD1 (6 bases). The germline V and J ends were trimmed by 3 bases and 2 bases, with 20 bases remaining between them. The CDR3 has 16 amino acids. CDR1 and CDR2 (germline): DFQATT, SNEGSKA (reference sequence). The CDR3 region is CSARDTRDTAPYEQYF. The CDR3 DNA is TGCAGTGCTAGGGATACAAGGGACACCGCTCCCTACGAGCAGTACTTC.

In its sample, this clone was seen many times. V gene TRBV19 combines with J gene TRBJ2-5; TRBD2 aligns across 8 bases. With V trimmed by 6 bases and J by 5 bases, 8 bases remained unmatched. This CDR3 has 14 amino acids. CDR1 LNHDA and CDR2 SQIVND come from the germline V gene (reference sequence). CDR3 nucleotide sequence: TGTGCCAGTAGCACCGGGGGGGGCTGGGAGACCCAGTACTTC. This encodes CASSTGGGWETQYF.